The 4 T cell receptor beta chains listed next were all sequenced from one sample in a study of PD-L1 blockade in urothelial cancer. Noted time point: pretreatment peripheral blood. Assay used: immunoSEQ multiplex PCR; TCRdb lists only in-frame clones, some missing. This sample has 100,000 to 150,000 clones, with approximately 88% found just once. Sequences were derived from PBMCs, sampled around atezolizumab (anti-PD-L1) treatment. Receptors originate from a man in his fifties with urothelial cancer.

V gene TRBV28 combines with J gene TRBJ2-7, with 9 bases lining up with TRBD2. The CDR3 is made up of 15 amino acids. V lost 3 bases, J lost 3 bases, and 6 bases stayed unmatched. Germline CDR1 reads MDHEN; CDR2 reads SYDVKM. CDR3 nucleotides: TGTGCCAGCAGTTTGATAGCGGGAGTTGTCTACGAGCAGTACTTC. This translates into CASSLIAGVVYEQYF.

This clone was counted between two and nine times. The chain is built from TRBV5-1 and TRBJ2-7, with a possible D match to TRBD2 (5 bases). CDR1 and CDR2 from the germline V gene are SGHRS and YFSETQ. The CDR3 extends over 11 amino acids. The germline V and J ends were trimmed by 5 bases and 7 bases, with 10 bases remaining between them. This CDR3 is CASSSEREQYF. The CDR3 nucleotides read TGCGCCAGCAGTTCCGAGCGGGAGCAGTACTTC.

V usage is TRBV19 and J usage is TRBJ2-7; 8 bases line up with TRBD1. The CDR3 spans 15 residues. The germline V gene encodes CDR1 LNHDA and CDR2 SQIVND (reference sequence). V lost 4 bases, J lost 2 bases, and 7 bases stayed unmatched. The CDR3 nucleotides are TGTGCCAGTAGTAGCCTCGGACAGGGAACCTACGAGCAGTACTTC. As protein: CASSSLGQGTYEQYF.

The genes are TRBV28 and TRBJ2-1, with 12 bases identical to TRBD2. Trimming cost V 6 bases and J 4 bases; bases outside gene matches: 7. There are 16 residues in the CDR3. Germline CDR1 is MDHEN and CDR2 is SYDVKM. The CDR3 nucleotides are TGTGCCAGCAGCACCTCCGGGACTAGCGGGTACAATGAGCAGTTCTTC. Amino acids: CASSTSGTSGYNEQFF.